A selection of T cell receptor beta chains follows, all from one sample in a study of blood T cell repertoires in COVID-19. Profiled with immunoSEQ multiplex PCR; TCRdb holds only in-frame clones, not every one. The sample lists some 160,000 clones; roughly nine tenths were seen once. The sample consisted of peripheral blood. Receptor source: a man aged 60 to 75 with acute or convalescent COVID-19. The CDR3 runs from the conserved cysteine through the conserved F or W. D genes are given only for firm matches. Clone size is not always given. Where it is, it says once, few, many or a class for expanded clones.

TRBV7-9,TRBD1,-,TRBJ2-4,TGTGCCAGCAGCCCGGACAGGAACATTCAGTACTTC,CASSPDRNIQYF
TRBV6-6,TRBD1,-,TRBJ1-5,TGTGCCAGCAGTACGGGACAGGGGGCGAATCAGCCCCAGCATTTT,CASSTGQGANQPQHF
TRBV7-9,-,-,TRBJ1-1,TGTGCCAGCAGCTTCTCGGGGAACACTGAAGCTTTCTTT,CASSFSGNTEAFF
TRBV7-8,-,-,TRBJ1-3,TGTGCCAGCAGCTTAGAAGGCCAGGCGTTCTCTGGAAACACCATATATTTT,CASSLEGQAFSGNTIYF
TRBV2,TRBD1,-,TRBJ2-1,TGTGCCAGCAGTGAAGGGACAGGGGGCAATGAGCAGTTCTTC,CASSEGTGGNEQFF
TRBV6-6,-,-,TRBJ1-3,TGTGCCAGCAGTAGGGACTCCCGCTCTGGAAACACCATATATTTT,CASSRDSRSGNTIYF
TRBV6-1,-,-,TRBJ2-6,TGTGCCAGCAGTGAAGAAAGGGTGGGGGCCCTCGGGGCCAACGTCCTGACTTTC,CASSEERVGALGANVLTF
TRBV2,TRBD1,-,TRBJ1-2,TGTGCCAGCAGTAAACAGGGGAATGCCGTCTATGGCTACACCTTC,CASSKQGNAVYGYTF
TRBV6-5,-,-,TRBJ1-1,TGTGCCAGCAGTTACCTGGCAGACACTGAAGCTTTCTTT,CASSYLADTEAFF
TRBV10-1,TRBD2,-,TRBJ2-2,TGCGCCAGCCGGGGGGGCCCTCACACCGGGGAGCTGTTTTTT,CASRGGPHTGELFF
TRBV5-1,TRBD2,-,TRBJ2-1,TGCGCCAGCAGCAAAACCGGGACTAGCGGGGGTGGTGAGCAGTTCTTC,CASSKTGTSGGGEQFF
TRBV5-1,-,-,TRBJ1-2,TGCGCCAGCAGCTTGGCCGGGACATCTAACTATGGCTACACCTTC,CASSLAGTSNYGYTF
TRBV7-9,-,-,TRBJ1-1,TGTGCCAGCAGCTTATGGGGCGCTGAAGCTTTCTTT,CASSLWGAEAFF
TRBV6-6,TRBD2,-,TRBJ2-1,TGTGCCAGCAGTTACGGGACTAGCGCGGTTGAGCAGTTCTTC,CASSYGTSAVEQFF
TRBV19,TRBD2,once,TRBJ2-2,TGTGCCAGTAGTATTCTGGGCAGGGAGGGCACCGGGGAGCTGTTTTTT,CASSILGREGTGELFF
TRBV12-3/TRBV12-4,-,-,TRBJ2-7,TGTGCCAGCAGTTTAGGCGGCTCCTACGAGCAGTACTTC,CASSLGGSYEQYF
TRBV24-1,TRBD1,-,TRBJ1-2,TGTGCCACCAGTGATTCGACAGGGGGAGGCTATGGCTACACCTTC,CATSDSTGGGYGYTF
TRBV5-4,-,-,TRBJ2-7,TGTGCCAGCAGCCCAGAGCGGCGGGGAAGCAACGAGCAGTACTTC,CASSPERRGSNEQYF
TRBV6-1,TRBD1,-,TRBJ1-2,TGTGCCAGCAGTGAAGCAGAGACAGGGGGCCACACCTTC,CASSEAETGGHTF
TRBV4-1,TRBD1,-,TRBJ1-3,TGCGCCAGCAGCCAAAAAACAGGGGCTGGAAACACCATATATTTT,CASSQKTGAGNTIYF
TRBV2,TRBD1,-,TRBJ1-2,TGTGCCACCAACAGGGGGCGCGTGTCTGGCTACACCTTC,CATNRGRVSGYTF
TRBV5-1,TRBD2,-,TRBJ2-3,TGCGCCAGCAGCTCCGGACTAGCGGGGGTGAATACGCAGTATTTT,CASSSGLAGVNTQYF
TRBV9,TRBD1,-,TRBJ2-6,TGTGCCAGCAGCCTCCGGGACAGGGCCTCTGGGGCCAACGTCCTGACTTTC,CASSLRDRASGANVLTF
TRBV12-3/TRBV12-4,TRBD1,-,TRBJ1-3,TGTGCCAGTGAGGGGGCGGAAGGAAACACCATATATTTT,CASEGAEGNTIYF
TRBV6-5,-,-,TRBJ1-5,TGTGCCAGCAGTAACAGGGAGAATCAGCCCCAGCATTTT,CASSNRENQPQHF
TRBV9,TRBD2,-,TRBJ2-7,TGTGCCAGCAGCGGTCTAGCGGGGGGCCACCTCTACGAGCAGTACTTC,CASSGLAGGHLYEQYF
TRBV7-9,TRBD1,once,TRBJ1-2,TGTGCCAGCAGCCTTCTGGCGAGGGGGCCGGGTGGCTACACCTTC,CASSLLARGPGGYTF
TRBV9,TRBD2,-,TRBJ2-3,TGTGCCAGCAGCGTAGAACTAGCGGGGATAGATACGCAGTATTTT,CASSVELAGIDTQYF
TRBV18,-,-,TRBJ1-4,TGTGCCAGCTCGCAGGACAGTATGGTCGAAAAACTGTTTTTT,CASSQDSMVEKLFF
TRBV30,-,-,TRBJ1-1,TGTGCCTGGAGTGTACCTGGCAGTAACACTGAAGCTTTCTTT,CAWSVPGSNTEAFF
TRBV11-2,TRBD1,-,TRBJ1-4,TGTGCCAGCAGCTTAGAGACAGGGGCTAATGAAAAACTGTTTTTT,CASSLETGANEKLFF
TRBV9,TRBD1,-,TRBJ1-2,TGTGCCAGCAGCGCGGGGATACAGGGGAACTATGGCTACACCTTC,CASSAGIQGNYGYTF
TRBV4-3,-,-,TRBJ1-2,TGCGCCAGCAGCCTTATAGTGGGCTCTGGCTACACCTTC,CASSLIVGSGYTF
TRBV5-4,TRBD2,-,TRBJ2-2,TGTGCCAGCAGTCCCTCCGGCGGCGGGGGGGCCTATACCGGGGAGCTGTTTTTT,CASSPSGGGGAYTGELFF
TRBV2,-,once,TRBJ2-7,TGTGCCAGCAGTGATGAGGAGAGCTCGAGGGAGCAGTACTTC,CASSDEESSREQYF
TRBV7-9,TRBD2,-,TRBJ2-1,TGTGCCAGCACCCTTGCGGGGGGACGGGAGCAGTTCTTC,CASTLAGGREQFF
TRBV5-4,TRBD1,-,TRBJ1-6,TGTGCCAGCAGCCGGCTGACAGGGACCTATAATTCACCCCTCCACTTT,CASSRLTGTYNSPLHF
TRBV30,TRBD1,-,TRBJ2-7,TGTGCCTGGAGAGACAGGGTATTGGACGAGCAGTACTTC,CAWRDRVLDEQYF
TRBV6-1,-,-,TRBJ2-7,TGTGCCAGCAGTGAAAGGACTCCTACCTACGAGCAGTACTTC,CASSERTPTYEQYF
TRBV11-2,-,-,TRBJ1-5,TGTGCCAGCAGCTTGGGAGGGCGTCAGCCCCAGCATTTT,CASSLGGRQPQHF
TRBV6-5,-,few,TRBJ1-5,TGTGCCAGCAGGGGGCAGCCGAATCAGCCCCAGCATTTT,CASRGQPNQPQHF
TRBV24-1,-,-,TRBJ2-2,TGTGCCACCAGTGATTTGCAGGGGAACACCGGGGAGCTGTTTTTT,CATSDLQGNTGELFF
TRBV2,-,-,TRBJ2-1,TGTGCCAGCGGCCTAGCGAGCTCCTACAATGAGCAGTTCTTC,CASGLASSYNEQFF
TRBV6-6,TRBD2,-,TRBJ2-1,TGTGCCAGCAGTCAAACCGGGATCCCGGGACTAGCGGGGGGGCCGTCCCATGAGCAGTTCTTC,CASSQTGIPGLAGGPSHEQFF
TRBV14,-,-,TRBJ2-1,TGTGCCAGCAGCCAAGCGGGGAGTACCTACAATGAGCAGTTCTTC,CASSQAGSTYNEQFF
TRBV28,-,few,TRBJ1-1,TGTGCCAGCAGTTTTAGGGGCAGCATGAACACTGAAGCTTTCTTT,CASSFRGSMNTEAFF
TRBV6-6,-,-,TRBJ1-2,TGTGCCAGCAGGGAACAGGGATCCTATGGCTACACCTTC,CASREQGSYGYTF
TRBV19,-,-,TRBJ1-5,TGTGCCAGTAGTATCGGGGGGGCGCGGGGCAATCAGCCCCAGCATTTT,CASSIGGARGNQPQHF